This TCR beta chain appears in the sequencing data of a study of T cells expressing NK-cell markers (dated by TCRdb to about 2020). The study in broad terms: Three sorted T-cell subsets (CD3+CD56+NKG2C+, CD3+CD56+NKG2C- and CD3+CD56-NKG2C+) from about 8 donors had their TCR beta-chain repertoires profiled. Libraries were sequenced as 2 x 150 bp reads on Illumina HiSeq 2000/2500, MiSeq or NextSeq. Seven of the eight sequenced donors were HCMV-seropositive and one was HCMV-seronegative. The eight sequenced donors were randomly selected healthy volunteers, three men and five women.

Instrument on record: Illumina HiSeq 2000. TCR beta cDNA libraries were made by 5'RACE template switching that added a universal primer site and unique molecular identifiers. Priming for cDNA synthesis came from the TCR beta constant segment, and two successive PCR amplification steps followed. The paper's data handling went like this. MIGEC was used to demultiplex reads and group the reads by UMI, and MiTCR was used to assemble and quantify clonotypes. To exclude erroneous sequences, any TCR cDNA sequence not supported by at least two reads was discarded. Downstream repertoire analysis used the tcR package, and clonotypes were matched across fractions by CDR3 nucleotide sequence plus V segment. Antigen specificity was annotated against VDJdb with VDJmatch, allowing one amino acid substitution in CDR3. TCRdb reprocessed the raw reads; every CDR3 protein sequence is a single record, and DNA is not supplied. These V and J calls originate from TCRdb's pipeline instead of the authors' own analysis. The sample table records a few hundred thousand distinct CDR3 sequences. Roughly 5.2% of the sample comes from the top ten.

HCMV-specific IgG was detected in serum with a commercial ELISA kit to determine HCMV serostatus. Peripheral blood mononuclear cells were isolated from blood by Ficoll density gradient centrifugation. In the case of this clonotype: Its antigen is not yet known.

Study-wide conclusions, independent of this receptor: Those dominant clonotypes were again the most abundant among CD3+CD56-NKG2C+ cells in a few donors, at roughly 25-60.1%. Whether the expanded NKG2C-expressing T cell clones were specific for HCMV antigens was left unclear. For six donors, the dominant CD3+CD56+NKG2C+ clonotypes were among the top 10 CD8+ clonotypes and accounted for about 1.0-7.5% of CD8+ T cells.

Taken from cysteine to phenylalanine, the CDR3 has 18 residues. No DNA sequence was recorded. The germline V gene supplies CDR1 SGHRS and CDR2 YFSETQ. The chain links TRBV5-1 with TRBJ2-6; TCRdb proposes TRBD1, but this gene call is untestable without DNA. Material for sequencing was blood T cells: a sorted CD56 or NKG2C T cell subset, CD4+ or CD8+ T cells, or bulk PBMC T cells (not recorded which). This receptor was taken from a man aged 18-70 years in good health. The CDR3 has the sequence CASSSVYRDRAGANVLTF.